A selection of T cell receptor beta chains follows, all from one sample in a study of neurological immune-mediated disorders. Via MiXCR, TCRdb re-called the 5' RACE reads, giving one row per CDR3 protein. The sample includes fewer than 110,000 distinct CDR3 sequences, roughly a tenth of them seen just once. Sample: PBMCs. All receptors come from a female donor with HTLV-1-associated myelopathy (HAM/TSP). CDR3s include the opening cysteine and the closing phenylalanine or tryptophan. The order of the fields is clone size, V gene, CDR3 length, D gene, J gene, CDR3 DNA, CDR3 protein. The D gene is left open where the match is weak. The listing skips clone size in some rows; elsewhere it reads once, few, many or a size class.

medium-sized,TRBV7-9,16,TRBD1,TRBJ2-6,TGTGCCAGCAGCCCTGGGACAGGGGCTGGGGCCAACGTCCTGACTTTC,CASSPGTGAGANVLTF
many,TRBV7-9,13,-,TRBJ1-3,TGTGCCAGCAGCCGGACGGAATATAACACCATATATTTT,CASSRTEYNTIYF
-,TRBV6-4,15,TRBD2,TRBJ2-1,TGTGCCAGCAGTGAGCTAGCGGGTCCAAATGGTGAGCAGTTCTTC,CASSELAGPNGEQFF
many,TRBV7-8,14,-,TRBJ1-1,TGTGCCAGCAGCCTTGGACAGTTGGATTCTGAAGCTTTCTTT,CASSLGQLDSEAFF
many,TRBV29-1,14,-,TRBJ2-5,TGCAGCGTTATACGGCGGGACAGCCAAGAGACCCAGTACTTC,CSVIRRDSQETQYF
-,TRBV5-1,14,-,TRBJ2-7,TGCGCCAGCAGCTTGGTTGCAGGGGCCTACGAGCAGTACTTC,CASSLVAGAYEQYF
many,TRBV9,15,TRBD2,TRBJ2-1,TGTGCCAGCAGCGAAATAGCGGGGGGGCCTGAGGAGCAGTTCTTC,CASSEIAGGPEEQFF
many,TRBV24-1,16,-,TRBJ2-1,TGTGCCACCAGTGACTCGCGAGCGGCCTCCTACAATGAGCAGTTCTTC,CATSDSRAASYNEQFF
few,TRBV5-1,14,-,TRBJ2-3,TGCGCCAGCAGCCTTGTATCGAGCACAGATACGCAGTATTTT,CASSLVSSTDTQYF
few,TRBV12-3/TRBV12-4,15,TRBD1,TRBJ1-2,TGTGCCAGCAGTGAGACAGGGGCGGTTGGCTATGGCTACACCTTC,CASSETGAVGYGYTF
few,TRBV6-1,14,TRBD1,TRBJ2-1,TGTGCCAGCACCCTTAAGACAGGGCGGGATGAGCAGTTCTTC,CASTLKTGRDEQFF
many,TRBV7-2,16,TRBD2,TRBJ2-1,TGTGCCAGCAGCTTAGCACTAGCGGGGGTATACAATGAGCAGTTCTTC,CASSLALAGVYNEQFF
many,TRBV7-7,15,-,TRBJ2-1,TGTGCCAGCAGCTTTGGAGCGGCGTCGGACAATGAGCAGTTCTTC,CASSFGAASDNEQFF
many,TRBV3-1,15,TRBD1,TRBJ1-4,TGTGCCAGCAGCCAAGATCAGGGGGGGGCTGAAAAACTGTTTTTT,CASSQDQGGAEKLFF
many,TRBV5-1,18,TRBD1,TRBJ1-6,TGCGCCAGCAGCTTGTTGGGACAGGGGGTCTCCTATAATTCACCCCTCCACTTT,CASSLLGQGVSYNSPLHF
few,TRBV12-3/TRBV12-4,14,-,TRBJ2-1,TGTGCCTCCACCCCGGACAGAACCTACAATGAGCAGTTCTTC,CASTPDRTYNEQFF